This TCR beta chain was identified in a study of tumor-infiltrating lymphocytes in localized non-small cell lung cancer. General study points: TCR sequencing covered a subset of patients with enough tissue.

CDR1 is SEHNR, CDR2 FQNEAQ, per germline (reference sequence). The CDR3 covers 16 residues. Trimming stripped 4 bases from V and 1 base from J, with 16 bases between. Some clones are missing from TCRdb's copy, which holds only in-frame ones; the method was immunoSEQ multiplex PCR. Among 12,000 or so clones listed, about 70% were seen once. About this clone: Its target is unknown.

This chain joins TRBV7-9 and TRBJ1-1; D might be TRBD1 (6 bases). The TCR comes from a human donor with non-small cell lung cancer. Sequencing was performed on uninvolved lung tissue not adjacent to the tumor. CDR3 amino acids: CASSSTQGRGNTEAFF. The DNA for the CDR3 is TGTGCCAGCAGCTCAACCCAGGGGAGGGGGAACACTGAAGCTTTCTTT.